These T cell receptor beta chains were read from a single sample in a study of human T cells and chemical hapten exposure. TCRdb called the 5' RACE reads again in MiXCR, with one record for every CDR3 protein. The sample has 81,000 or so distinct CDR3 sequences, 7% to 8% seen once. All receptors come from a male donor in good health. CDR3s include the opening cysteine and the closing phenylalanine or tryptophan. D genes are given only for firm matches. The size entry is marked missing in some rows and otherwise reads once, few, many or a size class.

TGTGCCATCAGTCCCGGGACCGGATCACCCCTCCACTTT CAISPGTGSPLHF TRBV10-3 . TRBJ1-6 .
TGTGCCAGCAGTTCCCAGGTACTCTCCTACGAGCAGTACTTC CASSSQVLSYEQYF TRBV25-1 . TRBJ2-7 .
TGTGCCAGCAGTGAAGCGCTGTCGAGTGATCAGCCCCAGCATTTT CASSEALSSDQPQHF TRBV6-1 . TRBJ1-5 many
TGTGCCAGCAGCCCTCCAAGGGTGGACGGCGAGCAGTACTTC CASSPPRVDGEQYF TRBV3-1 . TRBJ2-7 many
TGTGCCAGCAGCTATCAGGGCGGGGACTACGAGCAGTACTTC CASSYQGGDYEQYF TRBV7-9 . TRBJ2-7 many
TGCAGTGGGAGACAGGGGGCGGAGGCGACTGAAGCTTTCTTT CSGRQGAEATEAFF TRBV20-1 TRBD1 TRBJ1-1 many
TGCGCCAGCAGCTCGTCACTCGACTCACCCCTCCACTTT CASSSSLDSPLHF TRBV5-1 . TRBJ1-6 few
TGCAGTGCTAGAGACGGGGGACAGGCGAACACTGAAGCTTTCTTT CSARDGGQANTEAFF TRBV20-1 TRBD1 TRBJ1-1 few
TGTGCCAGCAGCTTACGGTGGCAGGCGGGGAGGTATTTT CASSLRWQAGRYF TRBV7-2 . TRBJ2-3 few
TGCAGCGTTGAAGATGAGTCAGGGGGTAGCTACACCTTC CSVEDESGGSYTF TRBV29-1 TRBD1 TRBJ1-2 many
TGCGCCAGCAGCTTGGGTGTGACAGGGGAAGGAGAGACCCAGTACTTC CASSLGVTGEGETQYF TRBV5-1 TRBD1 TRBJ2-5 .
TGTGCCAGCAGTTCAATGAGGGCCAACGTCCTGACTTTC CASSSMRANVLTF TRBV6-5 . TRBJ2-6 many
TGTGCCAGCAGCTCTGGGAGGCATTTT CASSSGRHF TRBV5-8 . TRBJ1-5 .
TGTGCCAGCTCACCAGGGACAGCATCTGGGGCCAACGTCCTGACTTTC CASSPGTASGANVLTF TRBV18 TRBD1 TRBJ2-6 few
TGTGCCAGCAGTTACACACCAGCGGGAGTTTTTGAGACCCAGTACTTC CASSYTPAGVFETQYF TRBV6-5 TRBD2 TRBJ2-5 many
TGTGCCACCAGCAGGGACAGGGTTAAGGTAGGCAATCAGCCCCAGCATTTT CATSRDRVKVGNQPQHF TRBV15 TRBD1 TRBJ1-5 many
TGTGCTAGTGGTTTGGTACCTAGAGATGAGCAGTTCTTC CASGLVPRDEQFF TRBV12-5 . TRBJ2-1 .
TGCAGCGCTTCAAGACCAGGTGGCACCTACGAGCAGTACTTC CSASRPGGTYEQYF TRBV29-1 . TRBJ2-7 many
TGTGCCAGCAGCCAAGATCGGGAGGGCCAAGAGACCCAGTACTTC CASSQDREGQETQYF TRBV4-2 TRBD2 TRBJ2-5 few
TGTGCCAGCATCTTAAGAACAGGGGGCAATCAGCCCCAGCATTTT CASILRTGGNQPQHF TRBV6-6 TRBD1 TRBJ1-5 .
TGCGCCAGCAGCCACGAAGGGACGGACTTTAACTATGGCTACACCTTC CASSHEGTDFNYGYTF TRBV4-1 . TRBJ1-2 many
TGTGCCAGCAGCGGACAGGGGCCATACGAGCAGTACTTC CASSGQGPYEQYF TRBV6-5 TRBD1 TRBJ2-7 .
TGTGCCAGCAGCTTAGAATCCCCCTCCTACAATGAGCAGTTCTTC CASSLESPSYNEQFF TRBV7-9 . TRBJ2-1 .
TGTGCCAGCAGACCGGGACAGGAACACAATGAGCAGTTCTTC CASRPGQEHNEQFF TRBV12-3/TRBV12-4 TRBD1 TRBJ2-1 .
TGTGCCAGCAGTTTAGAGGGAACAGGGGCAAATCAGCCCCAGCATTTT CASSLEGTGANQPQHF TRBV12-3/TRBV12-4 TRBD1 TRBJ1-5 many
TGTGCCAGCAGTGAATTTCAGGGGAATTCACCCCTCCACTTT CASSEFQGNSPLHF TRBV2 . TRBJ1-6 .
TGCGCCAGCAGCCTGACGCCGTCCACGCCCATGGCTTTCTTT CASSLTPSTPMAFF TRBV5-1 . TRBJ1-1 many
TGCAGCGTCCATGCCCCCGGGGCGGGTGAGCAGTTCTTC CSVHAPGAGEQFF TRBV29-1 . TRBJ2-1 few
TGTGCCAGCAGTCATAGTACGGGACCCGGGGCCAACGTCCTGACTTTC CASSHSTGPGANVLTF TRBV7-6 . TRBJ2-6 many
TGTGCCAGCAGCCCTATGACAGGGACTGGAAACACCATATATTTT CASSPMTGTGNTIYF TRBV27 TRBD1 TRBJ1-3 many
TGTGCCAGCAGCCAAGATTTCGACGGCGCCGGGGAGCTGTTTTTT CASSQDFDGAGELFF TRBV4-2 . TRBJ2-2 many
TGTGCCAGCAGTCCCAGGGCGGGACAGCAAGAGACCCAGTACTTC CASSPRAGQQETQYF TRBV12-3/TRBV12-4 . TRBJ2-5 .
TGTGCCAGCTCATCGGGGGAGGATCAGCCCCAGCATTTT CASSSGEDQPQHF TRBV18 . TRBJ1-5 many